Below are 25 T cell receptor beta chains sequenced from a single sample in a study of cytomegalovirus exposure and HLA in healthy donors. PCR primers comprised 60 Vbeta and 13 Jbeta primers. Using immunoSEQ multiplex PCR, the repertoire was profiled, and TCRdb retains in-frame clones only, with some absent. The repertoire holds about 160,000 clones, with approximately 85% as singletons. Material: PBMCs. The source is a man aged 50 or older in good health and CMV-seropositive.

The CDR3 DNA reads as TGTGCCAGCAGCTTAGGAGGGGGGGCTAGAAACACCATATATTTT. This gives the protein CASSLGGGARNTIYF. V and J are TRBV7-2 and TRBJ1-3; TRBD1 is a possible D gene (6 bases). Germline V lookup: CDR1 SGHTA, CDR2 FQGNSA. The CDR3 loop spans 15 amino acids. V was pared by 1 base and J by 5 bases, with 12 bases between.

The CDR3 DNA follows: TGCAGCGTTGACGGCACAGGGGGCGCGAACACTGAAGCTTTCTTT. Translated, it gives CSVDGTGGANTEAFF. This rearrangement joins TRBV29-1 to TRBJ1-1; 9 nucleotides agree with TRBD1. The CDR3 loop spans 15 amino acids. Germline assignment: CDR1 SQVTM and CDR2 ANQGSEA. The V gene end was trimmed by 3 bases and the J gene end by 1 base; junction bases not matched to a gene: 6.

The chain links TRBV6-6 to TRBJ2-7; 7 nucleotides line up with TRBD2. The CDR3 loop spans 14 amino acids. The V gene's germline CDR1 is MNHNY and CDR2 SVGAGI (reference sequence). Losses at the gene ends were 6 bases for V and 4 bases for J; bases not matched to a gene: 9. This CDR3 is CASSATGGRYEQYF. Here the CDR3 DNA reads TGTGCCAGCAGCGCCACGGGGGGAAGATACGAGCAGTACTTC.

CDR3: CASSPYPPGTYSNEQYF. The CDR3 nucleotides are TGTGCCAGCAGTCCGTATCCTCCGGGTACCTACTCTAACGAGCAGTACTTC. J is TRBJ2-7 and V is TRBV27; D is unresolved. The CDR3 is made up of 17 amino acids. Trimming cost V 5 bases and J 5 bases, with 25 bases left between them. CDR1 MNHEY and CDR2 SMNVEV come from the germline V gene (reference sequence).

This sequence joins TRBV7-9 and TRBJ1-4; 7 bases fit TRBD1. Germline assignment: CDR1 SEHNR and CDR2 FQNEAQ (reference sequence). This CDR3 is 14 amino acids long. J lost 7 bases, V lost 3 bases, and 5 bases had no gene match. The CDR3: CASSLGAGGEKLFF. The CDR3 DNA reads as TGTGCCAGCAGCTTGGGGGCAGGGGGTGAAAAACTGTTTTTT.

This chain connects TRBV28 to TRBJ1-2; unclear D gene. Per germline, CDR1 MDHEN and CDR2 SYDVKM. This CDR3 is built from 13 residues. Trimming removed 6 bases at V and 3 bases at J, with 11 bases between. The CDR3: CASSLTAYYGYTF. Written as DNA, the CDR3 is TGTGCCAGCAGCCTAACTGCTTACTATGGCTACACCTTC.

A few counts support this clone. The chain has TRBV19 and TRBJ1-2; D perhaps matches TRBD1 (5 bases). The germline gives CDR1 LNHDA, CDR2 SQIVND (reference sequence). V was shortened by 7 bases and J by 0 bases, with 15 bases between the two germline ends. The CDR3 is 15 residues long. The CDR3 DNA follows: TGTGCCAGTACCTGGGGCAGCCATCCTAACTATGGCTACACCTTC. Translated, it gives CASTWGSHPNYGYTF.

The V and J genes are TRBV9 and TRBJ1-3, with D maybe TRBD1 (6 bases). CDR3 length equals 14 residues. Per germline, CDR1 SGDLS and CDR2 YYNGEE. The V gene lost 4 bases and the J gene lost 6 bases, with 14 bases spanning the gap. The CDR3 here is CASSPRDNLNTIYF. The DNA of the CDR3 is TGTGCCAGCAGCCCCCGGGACAATCTAAACACCATATATTTT.

The rearrangement uses TRBV2 and TRBJ1-1; 8 bases agree with TRBD1. Trimming at V came to 7 bases and at J to 11 bases, leaving 21 bases not matched to a gene. Germline V CDR1 and CDR2: SNHLY, FYNNEI. This CDR3 spans 16 amino acids. The CDR3 sequence is CASTRGGTGNLRRAFF. CDR3 nucleotides: TGTGCCAGCACCCGAGGCGGGACAGGAAATTTACGAAGGGCTTTCTTT. The whole variable domain, filled in from reference TRBV2 and TRBJ1-1, reads EPEVTQTPSHQVTQMGQEVILRCVPISNHLYFYWYRQILGQKVEFLVSFYNNEISEKSEIFDDQFSVERPDGSNFTLKIRSTKLEDSAMYFCASTRGGTGNLRRAFFGQGTRLTVV.

This chain connects TRBV6-5 to TRBJ1-1; D might be TRBD1 (6 bases). The CDR3 runs 16 residues. V lost 2 bases, J lost 3 bases, and 16 bases lay in between. The germline V gene encodes CDR1 MNHEY and CDR2 SVGAGI. The DNA of the CDR3 is TGTGCCAGCAGTTACGTACAGGGCCGGGTCTACACTGAAGCTTTCTTT. As protein: CASSYVQGRVYTEAFF.

CDR3 nucleotides: TGTGCCAGCAGCTTAAAACTAGCGGCGGTCACCGGGGAGCTGTTTTTT. It codes for CASSLKLAAVTGELFF. The chain carries TRBV7-2 and TRBJ2-2; 8 bases are a match to TRBD2. Per germline, CDR1 SGHTA and CDR2 FQGNSA. With 2 bases clipped from V and 4 bases from J, the junction kept 6 bases outside the gene matches. This CDR3 comprises 16 residues.

The V gene is TRBV5-1, the J gene TRBJ2-2; 8 nucleotides line up with TRBD2. The ends lost 5 bases at V and 0 bases at J; junction bases unmatched: 3. The CDR3 is 15 amino acids. The V gene's germline CDR1 is SGHRS and CDR2 YFSETQ. The CDR3 nucleotides are TGCGCCAGCAGTCTAGCGGGTACGAACACCGGGGAGCTGTTTTTT. It translates to CASSLAGTNTGELFF.

This chain joins TRBV9 and TRBJ2-1; 8 bases fit TRBD2. Germline-derived CDR1 and CDR2 are SGDLS and YYNGEE. Unmatched junction bases numbered 18, after V lost 0 bases and J lost 4 bases. CDR3 length: 20 amino acids. The CDR3 region is CASSVEGGKGREGRYNEQFF. The CDR3, as DNA: TGTGCCAGCAGCGTAGAGGGTGGAAAGGGACGGGAGGGCAGGTACAATGAGCAGTTCTTC. Full variable domain (remainder filled in from reference TRBV9 and TRBJ2-1): DSGVTQTPKHLITATGQRVTLRCSPRSGDLSVYWYQQSLDQGLQFLIQYYNGEERAKGNILERFSAQQFPDLHSELNLSSLELGDSALYFCASSVEGGKGREGRYNEQFFGPGTRLTVL.

This clone has a handful of counts. The V call is TRBV28, the J call TRBJ2-7, with D possibly TRBD2 on 5 matching bases. Germline V CDR1 and CDR2: MDHEN, SYDVKM. V was shortened by 5 bases and J by 6 bases, with 14 bases between the two germline ends. The CDR3 is 13 residues long. CDR3 bases: TGTGCCAGCAGTCCCCTGTGGGCGGGCGAGCAGTACTTC. Its protein product is CASSPLWAGEQYF.

This clone was observed a single time. The V and J genes are TRBV19 and TRBJ2-7; TRBD1 agrees at 8 bases. V shed 1 base and J 3 bases; nucleotides not matched to a gene: 8. The CDR3 covers 16 residues. The germline gives CDR1 LNHDA, CDR2 SQIVND (reference sequence). The CDR3 spells CASSIVSGQGIYEQYF. The CDR3 region has the DNA TGTGCCAGTAGTATAGTCTCCGGACAGGGAATCTACGAGCAGTACTTC. The full variable domain, rest sourced from reference TRBV19 and TRBJ2-7, is DGGITQSPKYLFRKEGQNVTLSCEQNLNHDAMYWYRQDPGQGLRLIYYSQIVNDFQKGDIAEGYSVSREKKESFPLTVTSAQKNPTAFYLCASSIVSGQGIYEQYFGPGTRLTVT.

This sequence joins TRBV7-8 and TRBJ2-3, with D tentatively TRBD1 (6 bases). Per germline, CDR1 SGHVS and CDR2 FQNEAQ. The CDR3 spans 15 residues. V shed 1 base and J shed 4 bases, with 12 bases lying between them. The CDR3 region is CASSLVGAQADTQYF. CDR3 bases: TGTGCCAGCAGCTTAGTGGGGGCGCAGGCAGATACGCAGTATTTT.

The chain joins TRBV2 to TRBJ1-1; D unclear. The CDR3 covers 14 residues. Germline CDR1 reads SNHLY; CDR2 reads FYNNEI. Trimming took off 0 bases at V and 11 bases at J, with 16 bases between the two ends. CDR3 coding DNA: TGTGCCAGCAGTGAAGCGCTTCGACTTAACACGGCTTTCTTT. Translating it yields CASSEALRLNTAFF. The variable domain in full, completed from reference TRBV2 and TRBJ1-1, reads EPEVTQTPSHQVTQMGQEVILRCVPISNHLYFYWYRQILGQKVEFLVSFYNNEISEKSEIFDDQFSVERPDGSNFTLKIRSTKLEDSAMYFCASSEALRLNTAFFGQGTRLTVV.

The chain is built from TRBV6-5 and TRBJ2-1, with 10 bases that match TRBD2. The trim removed 5 bases at V and 4 bases at J, leaving 5 bases unmatched. The CDR3 is 15 residues long. CDR1 MNHEY and CDR2 SVGAGI come from the germline V gene. CDR3 DNA sequence: TGTGCCAGCAGTCTGGGGACTAGCGTATACAATGAGCAGTTCTTC. Protein: CASSLGTSVYNEQFF.

This chain joins TRBV7-9 and TRBJ2-5, with D hard to call. The CDR3 is made up of 14 amino acids. Deletions cut 1 base from V and 1 base from J, with 7 bases between. Looked up from germline, CDR1 is SEHNR and CDR2 is FQNEAQ (reference sequence). CDR3 coding DNA: TGTGCCAGCAGCTTAGTGGTCAGCCAAGAGACCCAGTACTTC. As protein: CASSLVVSQETQYF.

The chain recombines TRBV28 with TRBJ1-1; the D gene is possibly TRBD1 (5 bases). The V end was cut by 3 bases, the J end by 11 bases, with 13 bases between. This CDR3 contains 12 residues. Looked up from germline, CDR1 is MDHEN and CDR2 is SYDVKM. CDR3 DNA: TGTGCCAGCAGTTTTCCAGGGAGGAGGGCTTTCTTT. This codes for CASSFPGRRAFF.

This chain uses TRBV5-1 with TRBJ2-1, with a weak D call TRBD2 (6 bases). V lost 4 bases and J lost 11, with 10 bases in between. Germline V gives CDR1 SGHRS, CDR2 YFSETQ. The CDR3 sequence is 11 residues long. The CDR3 spells CASSTDYQQFF. Written as DNA, the CDR3 is TGCGCCAGCAGCACGGACTACCAGCAGTTCTTC. Combining the CDR3 with reference TRBV5-1 and TRBJ2-1 gives the whole variable domain KAGVTQTPRYLIKTRGQQVTLSCSPISGHRSVSWYQQTPGQGLQFLFEYFSETQRNKGNFPGRFSGRQFSNSRSEMNVSTLELGDSALYLCASSTDYQQFFGPGTRLTVL.

The J gene is TRBJ1-3, the V gene TRBV4-3, with 8 bases fitting TRBD1. This CDR3 spans 15 amino acids. J lost 7 bases, V lost 0 bases, and 5 bases had no gene match. Germline V gives CDR1 LGHNA, CDR2 YSLEER. CDR3 DNA sequence: TGCGCCAGCAGCCAAGACCGACAGGGGCGGAACACCATATATTTT. It specifies CASSQDRQGRNTIYF.

The V call is TRBV7-3, the J call TRBJ2-1; 7 bases are a match to TRBD1. The V gene's germline CDR1 is SGHTA and CDR2 FQGTGA. With V trimmed by 4 bases and J by 7 bases, 7 bases remained unmatched. This CDR3 spans 14 amino acids. Here the CDR3 DNA reads TGTGCCAGCAGCTCCCCCACACAGGGGAATGAGCAGTTCTTC. This encodes CASSSPTQGNEQFF.

This chain uses TRBV5-1 with TRBJ2-2, with D maybe TRBD2 (6 bases). Germline CDR1 SGHRS, CDR2 YFSETQ. This CDR3 is built from 14 residues. V shed 3 bases and J shed 7 bases, with 13 bases lying between them. The CDR3 DNA follows: TGCGCCAGCAGCTCACCGATGACTAGCGGGGAGCTGTTTTTT. It codes for CASSSPMTSGELFF.

The chain carries TRBV6-9 and TRBJ1-2; TRBD1 agrees at 10 bases. Germline CDR1 is MNHGY and CDR2 is SVAAGI. V gave up 8 bases and J gave up 5 bases; unmatched junction bases: 14. The CDR3 consists of 16 residues. The CDR3, as DNA: TGTGCCAGCCGGACGGACAGGGGGAAGGAGGCGTATGGCTACACCTTC. Amino acids: CASRTDRGKEAYGYTF.